A selection of T cell receptor beta chains follows, all from one sample in a study of T cell changes during pregnancy in multiple sclerosis. Libraries were prepared by immunoSEQ multiplex PCR; TCRdb keeps only in-frame clonotypes and omits some of them. Found here are over 65,000 clones, just over 90% of them singletons; the top ten hold roughly 2.5%. Source: peripheral blood, taken in the first trimester of pregnancy. The receptors were sampled from a female donor with multiple sclerosis, enrolled in a pregnancy study. The CDR3 runs from the conserved cysteine through the conserved F or W. D genes are given only for firm matches. For some rows the clone size is stated as once, few or many, or as a class when expanded; others skip it.

DNA: TGTGCCAGCAGCTTAGCGGTCAGGCCGAACACCGGGGAGCTGTTTTTT
CDR3: CASSLAVRPNTGELFF
size: .
D: .
J: TRBJ2-2
V: TRBV7-2

DNA: TGTGCCAGCAGGGATCCGACAGGGTTGAACACTGAAGCTTTCTTT
CDR3: CASRDPTGLNTEAFF
size: .
D: TRBD1
J: TRBJ1-1
V: TRBV5-4

DNA: TGTGCCAGCAGCTTAGTTGAGGGTTCCAATGAAAAACTGTTTTTT
CDR3: CASSLVEGSNEKLFF
size: .
D: .
J: TRBJ1-4
V: TRBV7-9

DNA: TGCGCCAGCAGCTTGGCAGGGGGCAGTGATACGCAGTATTTT
CDR3: CASSLAGGSDTQYF
size: .
D: TRBD1
J: TRBJ2-3
V: TRBV5-1

DNA: TGTGCCAGCGGGAAGGGGCTCGGGCATGAGCAGTTCTTC
CDR3: CASGKGLGHEQFF
size: .
D: .
J: TRBJ2-1
V: TRBV6-5

DNA: TGCGCCAGCAGCCGGAGTGGGAGCTCTGGAAACACCATATATTTT
CDR3: CASSRSGSSGNTIYF
size: .
D: .
J: TRBJ1-3
V: TRBV4-3

DNA: TGCAGCGTTGGTGCTAGCGGGTTCACAGATACGCAGTATTTT
CDR3: CSVGASGFTDTQYF
size: .
D: TRBD2
J: TRBJ2-3
V: TRBV29-1

DNA: TGCAGCGTTGAAGCCGCTAGCGGCTACAATGAGCAGTTCTTC
CDR3: CSVEAASGYNEQFF
size: .
D: TRBD2
J: TRBJ2-1
V: TRBV29-1

DNA: TGTGCCAGCAGCTTGAAGGATCGGGAAATACGGAATTCACCCCTCCACTTT
CDR3: CASSLKDREIRNSPLHF
size: few
D: .
J: TRBJ1-6
V: TRBV5-6

DNA: TGTGCCAGCAGTTACTCCCAGCGGGGGGACCAAGAGACCCAGTACTTC
CDR3: CASSYSQRGDQETQYF
size: .
D: TRBD2
J: TRBJ2-5
V: TRBV6-5

DNA: TGTGCCACTGGGCCTAATTTAAATACGCAGTATTTT
CDR3: CATGPNLNTQYF
size: .
D: .
J: TRBJ2-3
V: TRBV6-1

DNA: TGTGCCAGCAGCTTGGCTAGCACAGATACGCAGTATTTT
CDR3: CASSLASTDTQYF
size: .
D: .
J: TRBJ2-3
V: TRBV5-6

DNA: TGTGCCAGCAGCATCGGGACAGGGGGCTCGGGTCAGCCCCAGCATTTT
CDR3: CASSIGTGGSGQPQHF
size: .
D: TRBD1
J: TRBJ1-5
V: TRBV7-9

DNA: TGTGCCAGCAGCTTGAACGAGGCCCAGCCCCAGCATTTT
CDR3: CASSLNEAQPQHF
size: once
D: .
J: TRBJ1-5
V: TRBV5-4

DNA: TGTGCCAGCAGTGACGGTCGGGGGGGCGCGGTCACCGGGGAGCTGTTTTTT
CDR3: CASSDGRGGAVTGELFF
size: .
D: TRBD2
J: TRBJ2-2
V: TRBV6-4

DNA: TGTGCCAGCAGTGGTAGCAACACCGGGGAGCTGTTTTTT
CDR3: CASSGSNTGELFF
size: .
D: .
J: TRBJ2-2
V: TRBV11-2

DNA: TGTGCCAGCAGTTACTCGAAGAGGTCGAACACTGAAGCTTTCTTT
CDR3: CASSYSKRSNTEAFF
size: once
D: .
J: TRBJ1-1
V: TRBV6-5

DNA: TGTGCCATCAGTGAGACTCTACAGGGACCTCAGTTCTTC
CDR3: CAISETLQGPQFF
size: .
D: .
J: TRBJ2-1
V: TRBV10-3

DNA: TGTGCCAGCAGCTCAGCGGGGGGGCCTACGCAAAACATTCAGTACTTC
CDR3: CASSSAGGPTQNIQYF
size: .
D: TRBD2
J: TRBJ2-4
V: TRBV7-2

DNA: TGCGCCAGCAGCCCAACAACAGGGGGGGACGAGCAGTACTTC
CDR3: CASSPTTGGDEQYF
size: .
D: .
J: TRBJ2-7
V: TRBV4-3

DNA: TGTGCCAGCAGCCTCCCGGACAGGGATCAGCCCCAGCATTTT
CDR3: CASSLPDRDQPQHF
size: .
D: TRBD1
J: TRBJ1-5
V: TRBV7-8

DNA: TGTGCCAGCTCACCACAACAGGGCAACAATCAGCCCCAGCATTTT
CDR3: CASSPQQGNNQPQHF
size: few
D: .
J: TRBJ1-5
V: TRBV18

DNA: TGTGCCAGTCGGGGAAACTTAGCACCCGAGCAGTACTTC
CDR3: CASRGNLAPEQYF
size: few
D: .
J: TRBJ2-7
V: TRBV19

DNA: TGTGCCAGCAGCTCCGGGATAATCACAGATACGCAGTATTTT
CDR3: CASSSGIITDTQYF
size: .
D: .
J: TRBJ2-3
V: TRBV11-3

DNA: TGTGCCAGCAGCTTAGCGCTAACCCAAGAGACCCAGTACTTC
CDR3: CASSLALTQETQYF
size: .
D: .
J: TRBJ2-5
V: TRBV7-2

DNA: TGCGCCAGCAGCCCGGGTAGCGGGGGGGCCGAGCAGTACTTC
CDR3: CASSPGSGGAEQYF
size: .
D: TRBD2
J: TRBJ2-7
V: TRBV4-3

DNA: TGTGCCAGCAGCTCAAGGGGGCACAACACTGAAGCTTTCTTT
CDR3: CASSSRGHNTEAFF
size: .
D: TRBD1
J: TRBJ1-1
V: TRBV5-6

DNA: TGTGCCAGTAGTCTACGACAGGGGGATTGGACTGAAGCTTTCTTT
CDR3: CASSLRQGDWTEAFF
size: .
D: TRBD1
J: TRBJ1-1
V: TRBV19

DNA: TGCGCCAGCAGCCTGATCCAAGGGGCCTCTGAGCAGTTCTTC
CDR3: CASSLIQGASEQFF
size: once
D: .
J: TRBJ2-1
V: TRBV5-1

DNA: TGTGCCAGCAGTTACCCGGGACTAGCGGGAGCCGAGCAGTACTTC
CDR3: CASSYPGLAGAEQYF
size: .
D: TRBD2
J: TRBJ2-7
V: TRBV6-5

DNA: TGCGCCAGCAGCCAAGGGACAGGGGGCAAGCTGGGAAAACTGTTTTTT
CDR3: CASSQGTGGKLGKLFF
size: .
D: TRBD1
J: TRBJ1-4
V: TRBV4-3

DNA: TGTGCCAGCAGTGAAATGCAGTTCTCCTACGAGCAGTACTTC
CDR3: CASSEMQFSYEQYF
size: .
D: .
J: TRBJ2-7
V: TRBV2

DNA: TGTGCCAGCAGGGACTCTTCATATAATTCACCCCTCCACTTT
CDR3: CASRDSSYNSPLHF
size: .
D: .
J: TRBJ1-6
V: TRBV6-5

DNA: TGTGCCAGCAGGGACAGGGGATCCGTACAAGAGACCCAGTACTTC
CDR3: CASRDRGSVQETQYF
size: .
D: TRBD1
J: TRBJ2-5
V: TRBV6-5

DNA: TGTGCCAGCAGCCCAGGACAGGGTGGTGGAAACACCATATATTTT
CDR3: CASSPGQGGGNTIYF
size: few
D: TRBD1
J: TRBJ1-3
V: TRBV7-9

DNA: TGTGCCAGCGGGCGCAACTCCTACGAGCAGTACTTC
CDR3: CASGRNSYEQYF
size: .
D: .
J: TRBJ2-7
V: TRBV6-1

DNA: TGCGCCAGCATACCTTCAAACCCGGGGAACTCTGAAGCTTTCTTT
CDR3: CASIPSNPGNSEAFF
size: .
D: .
J: TRBJ1-1
V: TRBV4-1

DNA: TGTGCCTGGTCCCAGGGCCGTACCGGGGAGCTGTTTTTT
CDR3: CAWSQGRTGELFF
size: .
D: .
J: TRBJ2-2
V: TRBV30

DNA: TGTGCCAGCAGCCCAGGGAGGGGCCAATGGGAGACCCAGTACTTC
CDR3: CASSPGRGQWETQYF
size: .
D: TRBD2
J: TRBJ2-5
V: TRBV9

DNA: TGTGCCAGCAGTCCGCCGGGACAGCACGAGCAGTACTTC
CDR3: CASSPPGQHEQYF
size: .
D: TRBD1
J: TRBJ2-7
V: TRBV28

DNA: TGTGCCAGCAGCCCCTCACGGACAGGTGTTAATGAAAAACTGTTTTTT
CDR3: CASSPSRTGVNEKLFF
size: .
D: TRBD1
J: TRBJ1-4
V: TRBV11-2

DNA: TGCGCCAGCAGCCCGAGAGCGGGAGCTGTCACCGGGGAGCTGTTTTTT
CDR3: CASSPRAGAVTGELFF
size: .
D: TRBD2
J: TRBJ2-2
V: TRBV5-1

DNA: TGTGCCAGCTCACCCGGAGGCCTTACTCAAGAGACCCAGTACTTC
CDR3: CASSPGGLTQETQYF
size: once
D: .
J: TRBJ2-5
V: TRBV18

DNA: TGTGCCAGCAGTGTCCGGGACAGGGTACACTTT
CDR3: CASSVRDRVHF
size: .
D: TRBD1
J: TRBJ1-6
V: TRBV2

DNA: TGTGCCAGCAGAGGGGACACTGAAGCTTTCTTT
CDR3: CASRGDTEAFF
size: .
D: .
J: TRBJ1-1
V: TRBV11-3

DNA: TGTGCCAGCAGTTTCGTCGGCTTAGGAGGAGACACCGGGGAGCTGTTTTTT
CDR3: CASSFVGLGGDTGELFF
size: .
D: .
J: TRBJ2-2
V: TRBV27

DNA: TGTGCCAGAAGCGTAGGGGAGGCTCCCGGGGAGCTGTTTTTT
CDR3: CARSVGEAPGELFF
size: once
D: .
J: TRBJ2-2
V: TRBV5-3

DNA: TGTGCCAGCAGTTTAGGGACAGGGACCTTCGGATTC
CDR3: CASSLGTGTFGF
size: .
D: TRBD1
J: TRBJ1-2
V: TRBV28

DNA: TGTGCCAGCAGCTTCGTAAGACAGCATGAAAAACTGTTTTTT
CDR3: CASSFVRQHEKLFF
size: .
D: .
J: TRBJ1-4
V: TRBV12-1

DNA: TGTGCCAGCAGCTTAGGTACTAGCGGAACAGATACGCAGTATTTT
CDR3: CASSLGTSGTDTQYF
size: .
D: TRBD2
J: TRBJ2-3
V: TRBV11-3

DNA: TGCGCCAGCAGCCTCGACAGGGCTAGCACTGAAGCTTTCTTT
CDR3: CASSLDRASTEAFF
size: .
D: TRBD1
J: TRBJ1-1
V: TRBV4-3

DNA: TGTGCCTGGAGTGTATCACAGGGACTAAATACTAACTATGGCTACACCTTC
CDR3: CAWSVSQGLNTNYGYTF
size: .
D: .
J: TRBJ1-2
V: TRBV30

DNA: TGTGCCAGCAGCCCCTCTAGCGGGAGGAAAGAGACCCAGTACTTC
CDR3: CASSPSSGRKETQYF
size: .
D: TRBD2
J: TRBJ2-5
V: TRBV7-6

DNA: TGTGCCAGCAGTGATCGGGGCTACGAGCAGTACTTC
CDR3: CASSDRGYEQYF
size: .
D: .
J: TRBJ2-7
V: TRBV2

DNA: TGTGCCAGCAGCGTAGGGACTAGCGGACAAGAGACCCAGTACTTC
CDR3: CASSVGTSGQETQYF
size: .
D: TRBD2
J: TRBJ2-5
V: TRBV9